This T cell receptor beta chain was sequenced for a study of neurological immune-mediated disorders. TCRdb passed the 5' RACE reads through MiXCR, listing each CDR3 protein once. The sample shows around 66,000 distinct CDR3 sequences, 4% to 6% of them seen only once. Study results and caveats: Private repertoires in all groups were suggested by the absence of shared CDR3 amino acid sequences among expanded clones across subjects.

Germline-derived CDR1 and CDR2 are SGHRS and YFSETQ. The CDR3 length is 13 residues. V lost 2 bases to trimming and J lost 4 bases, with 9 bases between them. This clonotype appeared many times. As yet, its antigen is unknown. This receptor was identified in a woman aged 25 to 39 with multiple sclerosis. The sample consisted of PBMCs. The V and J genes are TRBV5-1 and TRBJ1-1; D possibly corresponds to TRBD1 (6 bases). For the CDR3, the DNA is TGCGCCAGCAGCTTAGACAGGCGCACTGAAGCTTTCTTT. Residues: CASSLDRRTEAFF.